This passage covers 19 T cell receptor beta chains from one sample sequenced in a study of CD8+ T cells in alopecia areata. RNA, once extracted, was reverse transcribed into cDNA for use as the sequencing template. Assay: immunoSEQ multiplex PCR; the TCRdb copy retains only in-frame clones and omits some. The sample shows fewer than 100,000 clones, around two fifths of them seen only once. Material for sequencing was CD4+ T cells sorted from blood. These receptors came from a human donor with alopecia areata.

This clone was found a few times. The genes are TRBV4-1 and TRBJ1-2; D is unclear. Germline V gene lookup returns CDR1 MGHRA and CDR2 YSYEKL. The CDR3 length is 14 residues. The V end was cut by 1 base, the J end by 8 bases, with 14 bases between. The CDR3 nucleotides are TGCGCCAGCAGCCAAGTGGGTCGGGGTAGCGGCTACACCTTC. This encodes CASSQVGRGSGYTF.

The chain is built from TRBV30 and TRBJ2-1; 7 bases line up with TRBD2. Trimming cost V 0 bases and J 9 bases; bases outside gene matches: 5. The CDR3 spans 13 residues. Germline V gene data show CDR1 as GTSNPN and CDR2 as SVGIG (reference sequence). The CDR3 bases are TGTGCCTGGAGTGTATCAATAGCGGGTGAGCAGTTCTTC. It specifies CAWSVSIAGEQFF.

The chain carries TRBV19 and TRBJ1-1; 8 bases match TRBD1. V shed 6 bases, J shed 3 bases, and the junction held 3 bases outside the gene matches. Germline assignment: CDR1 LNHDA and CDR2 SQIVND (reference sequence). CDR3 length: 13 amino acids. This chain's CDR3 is CASSEDRDTEAFF. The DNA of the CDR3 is TGTGCCAGTAGCGAGGACAGGGACACTGAAGCTTTCTTT.

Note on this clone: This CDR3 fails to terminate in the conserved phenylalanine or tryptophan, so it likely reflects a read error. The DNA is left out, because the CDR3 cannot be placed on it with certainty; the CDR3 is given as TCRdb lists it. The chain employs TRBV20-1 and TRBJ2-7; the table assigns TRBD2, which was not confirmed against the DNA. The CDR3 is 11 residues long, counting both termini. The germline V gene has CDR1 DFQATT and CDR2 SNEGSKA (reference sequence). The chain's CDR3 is CSARTSGAEYL.

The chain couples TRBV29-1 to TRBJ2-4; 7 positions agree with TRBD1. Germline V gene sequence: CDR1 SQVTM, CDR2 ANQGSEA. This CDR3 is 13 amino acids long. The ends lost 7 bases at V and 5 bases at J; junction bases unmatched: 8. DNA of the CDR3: TGCAGCGCCTCCGGGACAGTGGAAAACATTCAGTACTTC. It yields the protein CSASGTVENIQYF.

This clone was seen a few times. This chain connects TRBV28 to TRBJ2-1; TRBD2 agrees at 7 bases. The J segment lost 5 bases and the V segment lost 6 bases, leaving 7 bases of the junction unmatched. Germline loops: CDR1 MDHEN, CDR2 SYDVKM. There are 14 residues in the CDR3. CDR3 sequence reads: CASSTPGTNNEQFF. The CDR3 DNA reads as TGTGCCAGCAGCACCCCCGGGACTAACAATGAGCAGTTCTTC.

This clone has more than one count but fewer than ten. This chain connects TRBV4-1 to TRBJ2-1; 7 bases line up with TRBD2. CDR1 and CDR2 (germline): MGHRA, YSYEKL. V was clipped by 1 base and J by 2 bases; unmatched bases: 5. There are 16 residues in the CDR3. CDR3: CASSQGTAGTYNEQFF. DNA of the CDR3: TGCGCCAGCAGCCAAGGAACAGCGGGGACCTACAATGAGCAGTTCTTC.

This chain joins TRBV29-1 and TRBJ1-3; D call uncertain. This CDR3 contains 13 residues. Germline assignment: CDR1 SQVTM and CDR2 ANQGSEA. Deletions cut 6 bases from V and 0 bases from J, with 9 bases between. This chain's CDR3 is CSVGESSGNTIYF. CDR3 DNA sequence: TGCAGCGTCGGTGAGAGCTCTGGAAACACCATATATTTT.

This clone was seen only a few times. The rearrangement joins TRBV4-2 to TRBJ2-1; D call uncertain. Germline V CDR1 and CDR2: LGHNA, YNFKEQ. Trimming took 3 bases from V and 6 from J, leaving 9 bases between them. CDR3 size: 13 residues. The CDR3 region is CASSHLASNEQFF. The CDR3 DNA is TGTGCCAGCAGCCATCTCGCGAGCAATGAGCAGTTCTTC.

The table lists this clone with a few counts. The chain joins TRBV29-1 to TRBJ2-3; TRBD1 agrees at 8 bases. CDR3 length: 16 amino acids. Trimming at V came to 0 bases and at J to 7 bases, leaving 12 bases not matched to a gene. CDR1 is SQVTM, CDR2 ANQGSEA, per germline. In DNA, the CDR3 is TGCAGCGTTGAAGAGGTGTGGGACAGGACCCCCTATACGCAGTATTTT. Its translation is CSVEEVWDRTPYTQYF.

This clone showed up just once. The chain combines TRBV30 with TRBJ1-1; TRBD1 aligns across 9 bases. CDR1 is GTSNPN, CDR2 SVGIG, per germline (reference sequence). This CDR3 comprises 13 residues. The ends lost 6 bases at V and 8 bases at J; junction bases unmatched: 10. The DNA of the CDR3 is TGTGCCTGTAACAGGGGGCTCAATTTCGAAGCTTTCTTT. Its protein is CACNRGLNFEAFF.

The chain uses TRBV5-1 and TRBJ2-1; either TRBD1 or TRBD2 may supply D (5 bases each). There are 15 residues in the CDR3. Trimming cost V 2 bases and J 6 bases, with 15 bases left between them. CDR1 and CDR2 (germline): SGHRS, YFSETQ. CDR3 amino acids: CASSLDGAARNEQFF. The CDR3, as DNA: TGCGCCAGCAGCTTAGACGGGGCGGCCCGCAATGAGCAGTTCTTC.

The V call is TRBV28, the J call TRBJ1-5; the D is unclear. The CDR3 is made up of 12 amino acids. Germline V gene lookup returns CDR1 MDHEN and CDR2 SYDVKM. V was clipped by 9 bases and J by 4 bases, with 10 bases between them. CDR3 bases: TGTGCCAGTAAACTTAGGAATCAGCCCCAGCATTTT. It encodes CASKLRNQPQHF.

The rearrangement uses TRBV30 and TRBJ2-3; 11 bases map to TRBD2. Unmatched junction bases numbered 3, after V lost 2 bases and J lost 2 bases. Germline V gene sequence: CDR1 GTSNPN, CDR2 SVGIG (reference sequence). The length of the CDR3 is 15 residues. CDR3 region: CAWSRLAGLTDTQYF. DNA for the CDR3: TGTGCCTGGAGTCGACTAGCGGGACTCACAGATACGCAGTATTTT.

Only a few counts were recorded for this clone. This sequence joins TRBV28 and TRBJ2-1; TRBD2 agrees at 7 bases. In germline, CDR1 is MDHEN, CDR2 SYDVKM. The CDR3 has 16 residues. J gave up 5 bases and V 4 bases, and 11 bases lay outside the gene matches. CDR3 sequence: CASSSAGTNFDNEQFF. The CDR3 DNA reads TGTGCCAGCAGTTCGGCCGGGACTAATTTCGACAATGAGCAGTTCTTC. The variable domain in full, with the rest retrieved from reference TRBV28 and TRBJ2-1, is DVKVTQSSRYLVKRTGEKVFLECVQDMDHENMFWYRQDPGLGLRLIYFSYDVKMKEKGDIPEGYSVSREKKERFSLILESASTNQTSMYLCASSSAGTNFDNEQFFGPGTRLTVL.

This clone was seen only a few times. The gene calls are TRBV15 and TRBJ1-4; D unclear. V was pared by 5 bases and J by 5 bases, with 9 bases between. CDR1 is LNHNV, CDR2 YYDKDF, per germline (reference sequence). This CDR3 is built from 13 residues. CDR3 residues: CATSYGRNEKLFF. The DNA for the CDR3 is TGTGCCACCAGCTACGGGAGAAATGAAAAACTGTTTTTT.

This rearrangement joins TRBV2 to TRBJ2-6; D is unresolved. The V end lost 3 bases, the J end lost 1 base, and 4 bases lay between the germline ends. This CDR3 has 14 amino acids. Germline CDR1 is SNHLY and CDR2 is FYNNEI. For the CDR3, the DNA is TGTGCCAGCAGTGACGTGTCTGGGGCCAACGTCCTGACTTTC. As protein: CASSDVSGANVLTF.

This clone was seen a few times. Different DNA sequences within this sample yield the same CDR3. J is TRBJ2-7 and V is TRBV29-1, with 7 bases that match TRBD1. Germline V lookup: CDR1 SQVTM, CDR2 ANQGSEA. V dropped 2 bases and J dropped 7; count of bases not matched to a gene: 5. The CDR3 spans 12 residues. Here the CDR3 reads CSVERGRGEQYF. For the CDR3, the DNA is TGCAGCGTTGAAAGGGGGCGAGGAGAGCAGTACTTC.

CDR3 in amino acids: CAWKPPAATNEQFF. In DNA form, the CDR3 reads TGTGCCTGGAAGCCTCCGGCCGCGACCAATGAGCAGTTCTTC. The rearrangement uses TRBV30 and TRBJ2-1; no clear D gene. CDR3 length equals 14 residues. Trimming left V 4 bases short and J 6 bases short, with 16 bases between. Germline CDR1 GTSNPN, CDR2 SVGIG (reference sequence).